This TCR beta chain was obtained from a study of cytomegalovirus exposure and HLA in healthy donors. This CDR3 region has 14 residues. Germline CDR1 reads SSHAT; CDR2 reads FNYEAQ (reference sequence). PCR amplification relied on 60 Vbeta primers (plus 13 Jbeta primers). Profiling relied on immunoSEQ multiplex PCR, and the TCRdb table lists in-frame clones only, not all of them. Counted here are about 140,000 clones, 75% to 80% occurring once; the ten biggest clones make up roughly 4.9%. A word on this clone: Its ends do not fully match the called genes, so a read error is possible.

Healthy bone marrow donors made up the donors. This TCR came from a woman between 50 and 59 years old in good health and CMV-seronegative. The gene calls are TRBV7-7 and TRBJ2-5; unclear D gene. The specimen sequenced was PBMCs. The CDR3 coding sequence is TGTGCTAGCAGCTTATCGATTACAGAAGAGACCCAGTACTTC. Protein: CASSLSITEETQYF.